A selection of T cell receptor beta chains follows, all from one sample in a study of read filtering for tumor transcriptome and immune sequencing. Each CDR3 protein is one row after TCRdb ran MiXCR on the reads. This table holds more than 35,000 distinct CDR3 sequences, about an eighth found once. Sequencing input: a population of CD138-negative cells sorted from bone marrow. These receptors came from a donor at least 40 years old with multiple myeloma. Both conserved end residues are part of each CDR3. A D gene is named only where the DNA matches it firmly. Clone size is shown for a subset of rows, as once, few, many or a class of expanded clone.

TGTGCCAGCAGAACAAGCGGGATTTACAGTGAGCAGTTCTTC | CASRTSGIYSEQFF | TRBD2 | TRBJ2-1 | TRBV3-1 | .
TGTGCCAGCACCGAAACGGAGACCCAGTACTTC | CASTETETQYF | . | TRBJ2-5 | TRBV7-2 | few
TGTGCCAGCAGCTTAGGAGCGGGAGGGGTCTACGAGCAGTACTTC | CASSLGAGGVYEQYF | TRBD2 | TRBJ2-7 | TRBV7-8 | many
TGTGCCATCATTGGACACATGAACACTGAAGCTTTCTTT | CAIIGHMNTEAFF | . | TRBJ1-1 | TRBV10-3 | many
TGTGCCAGCAGTCAGACCTACGAGCAGTACTTC | CASSQTYEQYF | . | TRBJ2-7 | TRBV2 | many
TGTGCTACACTGAGGACTACTCAGGGAAAGCAGCTGTTC | CATLRTTQGKQLF | . | TRBJ2-1 | TRBV6-2/TRBV6-3 | once
TGTGCCAGCAGCTTAGTACCAGGTTACAATGAGCAGTTCTTC | CASSLVPGYNEQFF | . | TRBJ2-1 | TRBV7-2 | medium-sized
TGTGCCACCAACCGGCGGGACCAAGAGACCCAGTACTTC | CATNRRDQETQYF | . | TRBJ2-5 | TRBV10-3 | many
TGTGCCAGCAGTTTCGGGACCAACACCGGGGAGCTGTTTTTT | CASSFGTNTGELFF | . | TRBJ2-2 | TRBV12-3/TRBV12-4 | many
TGTGCCAGCAGCTTAGATCCATCCGCTGAAGCTTTCTTT | CASSLDPSAEAFF | . | TRBJ1-1 | TRBV11-3 | many
TGTGCCTGGAGCAGGACGGGGGGGACGGACATTCAGTACTTC | CAWSRTGGTDIQYF | TRBD2 | TRBJ2-4 | TRBV30 | .
TGCAGTGCTAGAAGGGGGCGCTTGGATACGCAGTATTTT | CSARRGRLDTQYF | TRBD1 | TRBJ2-3 | TRBV20-1 | many
TGCGCCAGCAGTGAGTCGCTAGCGGTGGATGAGCAGTTCTTC | CASSESLAVDEQFF | TRBD2 | TRBJ2-1 | TRBV10-1 | many
TGTGCTAGTGGCCCCGGGGGCACTGAAGCTTTCTTT | CASGPGGTEAFF | . | TRBJ1-1 | TRBV12-5 | many
TGCGCCAGCAGCCAAGATGGGACGGTGGACTCCAATCAGCCCCAGCATTTT | CASSQDGTVDSNQPQHF | . | TRBJ1-5 | TRBV4-1 | .
TGTGCCAGCAGTGAAGGGGTTTTAAAGACCCAGTACTTC | CASSEGVLKTQYF | . | TRBJ2-5 | TRBV25-1 | many
TGCAGTGCTAGGACTAGCGGGGGCTTTAGCACAGATACGCAGTATTTT | CSARTSGGFSTDTQYF | TRBD2 | TRBJ2-3 | TRBV20-1 | many
TGCAGTGCTCCGGCAGGTACGCAGTATTTT | CSAPAGTQYF | . | TRBJ2-3 | TRBV20-1 | .
TGTGCCAGCAGCTTAAGGGCAGACCCCAGCACAGATACGCAGTATTTT | CASSLRADPSTDTQYF | . | TRBJ2-3 | TRBV7-8 | many
TGCGCCAGCAGCCAAGATGGAGCCCCACTAGCCCGTACGCAGTATTTT | CASSQDGAPLARTQYF | . | TRBJ2-3 | TRBV4-1 | once
TGCGCCAGCAGCCCCTGGACTAGCGGGAGCCACGAGCAGTACTTC | CASSPWTSGSHEQYF | TRBD2 | TRBJ2-7 | TRBV5-1 | many
TGTGCCAGCAGCCCTTGTAGCTCCTTCAATGAGCAGTTCTTC | CASSPCSSFNEQFF | . | TRBJ2-1 | TRBV11-2 | .
TGCAGTGCTAGAGTCTCGAGCGGGAGTGCCCAAGAGACCCAGTACTTC | CSARVSSGSAQETQYF | TRBD2 | TRBJ2-5 | TRBV20-1 | many
TGTGCCAGCACCCAAGGCGGGAGGGAAGACACCGGGGAGCAGTTCTTT | CASTQGGREDTGEQFF | TRBD2 | TRBJ2-2 | TRBV5-4 | .
TGTGCCAGCAGCTCCCGGACAGACTACGAGCAGTACTTC | CASSSRTDYEQYF | . | TRBJ2-7 | TRBV4-2 | .
TGCAGCGTTGTCGGGGACTATGCCTACGAGCAGTACTTC | CSVVGDYAYEQYF | TRBD2 | TRBJ2-7 | TRBV29-1 | many
TGCAGCGTTCTACAGGGAGACACCTACAATGAGCAGTTCTTC | CSVLQGDTYNEQFF | . | TRBJ2-1 | TRBV29-1 | many
TGCGCCAGCAGGTCCGGAGAGACCCAGTACTTC | CASRSGETQYF | . | TRBJ2-5 | TRBV5-1 | many
TGTGCCAGCAGCCAAGAAGTTCCTAGCGGGAGTTCGGGGCAGTTCTTC | CASSQEVPSGSSGQFF | TRBD2 | TRBJ2-1 | TRBV3-1 | many
TGTGCCAGCACCCGACGGGACTTCACAGATACGCAGTATTTT | CASTRRDFTDTQYF | . | TRBJ2-3 | TRBV7-8 | many
TGTGCCAGCAGTAACTACGGCGAACAAGAGACCCAGTACTTC | CASSNYGEQETQYF | . | TRBJ2-5 | TRBV27 | few
TGTGCCAGCAGTTTGGATGAGGGGACCCTCCTAGAGGATGAGCAGTTCTTC | CASSLDEGTLLEDEQFF | . | TRBJ2-1 | TRBV12-3/TRBV12-4 | .
TGCGCCAGCAGCTTGCCAGACAGCCTAAGTGAAGCTTTCTTT | CASSLPDSLSEAFF | . | TRBJ1-1 | TRBV5-1 | many
TGCAGTGCTAGAGTGCTAGACAACAATGAGCAGTTCTTC | CSARVLDNNEQFF | . | TRBJ2-1 | TRBV20-1 | many
TGCAGTGCTTACGGACAGGGGGCTCAGGGAGATACGCAGTATTTT | CSAYGQGAQGDTQYF | TRBD1 | TRBJ2-3 | TRBV20-1 | few
TGTGCCAGCAGTTGGGGCTCCTACGAGCAGTACTTC | CASSWGSYEQYF | . | TRBJ2-7 | TRBV28 | many
TGCGCCAGCAGCCAAGGAAGGGCGGACACTGAAGCTTTCTTT | CASSQGRADTEAFF | . | TRBJ1-1 | TRBV4-3 | many
TGCAGCGTTGAGCTGGGGGCCGATCAGCCCCAGCATTTT | CSVELGADQPQHF | . | TRBJ1-5 | TRBV29-1 | many
TGCAGCGTTGTGGCTAGCGGGAGGATGGCAGATACGCAGTATTTT | CSVVASGRMADTQYF | TRBD2 | TRBJ2-3 | TRBV29-1 | many
TGTGCCAGCAGTCAGGGAACCTACAATGAGCAGTTCTTC | CASSQGTYNEQFF | . | TRBJ2-1 | TRBV6-5 | few
TGTGCCATAAGGGAGGAGGGGTACAATGAGCAGTTCTTC | CAIREEGYNEQFF | . | TRBJ2-1 | TRBV10-3 | many
TGTGCCAGCAGTGACAGGGGGGGGCGGTCAGATACGCAGTATTTT | CASSDRGGRSDTQYF | . | TRBJ2-3 | TRBV2 | many
TGTGCCAGCAGAGCGGGGCTGAACACTGAAGCTTTCTTT | CASRAGLNTEAFF | . | TRBJ1-1 | TRBV14 | many
TGTGCCAGCTCCACGGGCAGGGGCTACGAGCAGTACTTC | CASSTGRGYEQYF | . | TRBJ2-7 | TRBV2 | once
TGTGCCAGCAGCTCCCGGGACAGGGTTACTGAAGCTTTCTTT | CASSSRDRVTEAFF | TRBD1 | TRBJ1-1 | TRBV7-6 | .
TGCGCCAGCAGCCCGCTAGAGAGGTCACAAGAGACCCAGTACTTC | CASSPLERSQETQYF | . | TRBJ2-5 | TRBV5-1 | many
TGTGCCACCATGGGTCCAGCGGGAGGGTACAATGAGCAGTTCTTC | CATMGPAGGYNEQFF | TRBD2 | TRBJ2-1 | TRBV15 | .
TGTGCCAGCAGCTTCCAGGGGACGGTTCAGTTCTTC | CASSFQGTVQFF | . | TRBJ2-1 | TRBV7-2 | .